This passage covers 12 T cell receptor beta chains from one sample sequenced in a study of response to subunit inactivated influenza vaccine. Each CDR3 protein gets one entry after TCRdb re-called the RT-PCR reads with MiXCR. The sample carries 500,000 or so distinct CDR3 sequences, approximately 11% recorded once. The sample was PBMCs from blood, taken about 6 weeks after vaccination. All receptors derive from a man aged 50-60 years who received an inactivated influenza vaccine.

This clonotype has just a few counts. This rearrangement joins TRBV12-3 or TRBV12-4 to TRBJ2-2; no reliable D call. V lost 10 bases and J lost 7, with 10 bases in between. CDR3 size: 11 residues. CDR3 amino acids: CATGYGGELFF. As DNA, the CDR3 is TGTGCCACTGGGTACGGCGGGGAGCTGTTTTTT.

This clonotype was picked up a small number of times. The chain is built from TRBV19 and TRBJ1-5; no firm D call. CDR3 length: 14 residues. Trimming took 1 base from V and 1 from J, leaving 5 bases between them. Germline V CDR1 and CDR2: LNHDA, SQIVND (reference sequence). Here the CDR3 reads CASSIVSSNQPQHF. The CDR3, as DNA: TGTGCCAGTAGTATAGTAAGCAGCAATCAGCCCCAGCATTTT.

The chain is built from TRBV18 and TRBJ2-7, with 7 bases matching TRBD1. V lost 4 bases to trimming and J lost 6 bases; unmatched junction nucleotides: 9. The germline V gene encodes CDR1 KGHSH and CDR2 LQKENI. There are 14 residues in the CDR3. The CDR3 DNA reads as TGTGCCAGCTCACAAGGACAGGCAAGAGTCGAGCAGTACTTC. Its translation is CASSQGQARVEQYF.

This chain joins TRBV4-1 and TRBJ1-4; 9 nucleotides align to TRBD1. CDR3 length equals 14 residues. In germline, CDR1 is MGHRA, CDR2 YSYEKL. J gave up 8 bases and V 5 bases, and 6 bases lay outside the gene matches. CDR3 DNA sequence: TGCGCCAGCAGCTTCGACAGGGGGTCCGAAAAACTGTTTTTT. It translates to CASSFDRGSEKLFF.

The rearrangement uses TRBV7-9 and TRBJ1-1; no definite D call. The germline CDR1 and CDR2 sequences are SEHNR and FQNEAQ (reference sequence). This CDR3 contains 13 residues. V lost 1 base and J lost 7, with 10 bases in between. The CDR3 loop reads CASSLGVGYEAFF. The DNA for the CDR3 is TGTGCCAGCAGCTTAGGGGTTGGCTATGAAGCTTTCTTT.

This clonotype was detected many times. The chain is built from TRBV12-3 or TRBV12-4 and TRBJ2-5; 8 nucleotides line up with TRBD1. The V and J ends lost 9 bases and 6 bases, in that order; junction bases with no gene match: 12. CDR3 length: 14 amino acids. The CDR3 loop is CASGRADRDKTQYF. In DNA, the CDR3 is TGTGCCAGTGGGAGAGCGGACAGGGATAAGACCCAGTACTTC.

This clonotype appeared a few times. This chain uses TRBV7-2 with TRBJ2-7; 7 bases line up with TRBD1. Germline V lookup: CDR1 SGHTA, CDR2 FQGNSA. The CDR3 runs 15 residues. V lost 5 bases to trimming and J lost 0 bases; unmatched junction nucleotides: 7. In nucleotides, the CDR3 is TGTGCCAGCAGCGTTACCGGGACAGCCTCCTACGAGCAGTACTTC. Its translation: CASSVTGTASYEQYF.

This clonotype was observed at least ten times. This CDR3 reads CASSSGRSSGNTIYF. The CDR3 nucleotides read TGTGCCAGCAGCTCTGGACGGTCCTCTGGAAACACCATATATTTT. The chain recombines TRBV12-3 or TRBV12-4 with TRBJ1-3, with unresolved D. The CDR3 is 15 residues long. Trimming took off 6 bases at V and 0 bases at J, with 12 bases between the two ends.

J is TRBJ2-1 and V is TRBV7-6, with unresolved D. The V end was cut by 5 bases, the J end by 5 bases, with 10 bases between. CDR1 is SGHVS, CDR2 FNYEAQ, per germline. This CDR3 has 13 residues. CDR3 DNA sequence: TGTGCCAGCAGCCCTCACGAGGACAATGAGCAGTTCTTC. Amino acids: CASSPHEDNEQFF.

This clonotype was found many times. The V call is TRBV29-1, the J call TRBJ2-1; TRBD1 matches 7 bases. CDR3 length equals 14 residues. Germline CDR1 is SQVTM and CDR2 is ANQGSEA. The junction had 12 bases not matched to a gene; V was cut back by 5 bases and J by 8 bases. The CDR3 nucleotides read TGCAGCGTTACAGGGGCATGGAAGGGCGATGAGCAGTTCTTC. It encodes CSVTGAWKGDEQFF.

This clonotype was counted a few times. The CDR3 here is CASSHYVQGKAGELFF. The CDR3 region has the DNA TGTGCCAGCAGCCATTATGTACAGGGGAAGGCCGGGGAGCTGTTTTTT. The chain couples TRBV4-2 to TRBJ2-2, with 7 bases lining up with TRBD1. This CDR3 is 16 amino acids long. Looked up from germline, CDR1 is LGHNA and CDR2 is YNFKEQ. V was pared by 3 bases and J by 6 bases, with 10 bases of the junction left unmatched.

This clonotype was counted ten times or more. The CDR3 sequence is CASSLDRSSYNEQFF. CDR3 nucleotides: TGTGCCAGCAGCTTAGATCGTAGTTCCTACAATGAGCAGTTCTTC. J is TRBJ2-1 and V is TRBV7-2; D unclear. V was cut by 1 base and J by 1 base, with 8 bases left in between. This CDR3 is built from 15 residues. Germline V gives CDR1 SGHTA, CDR2 FQGNSA.